The 13 T cell receptor beta chains reported below all come from one sample, sequenced in a study of OX40 agonist ivuxolimab in advanced cancers. The repertoire was sequenced with immunoSEQ multiplex PCR; TCRdb's copy has only in-frame clones and lacks some. The sample shows roughly 60,000 clones, around 87% of them seen only once. Specimen: CD4+ or CD8+ T cells sorted from blood, collected in a trial of the OX40 agonist ivuxolimab. The receptors were gathered from an adult with an advanced solid tumor such as melanoma, head and neck, liver or kidney cancer.

The chain is built from TRBV6-9 and TRBJ1-1; D perhaps matches TRBD1 (5 bases). Germline V gene data show CDR1 as MNHGY and CDR2 as SVAAGI. The CDR3 runs to 13 residues. V lost 6 bases, J lost 1 base, and 9 bases lay in between. DNA of the CDR3: TGTGCCAGCAGCCGTACAGGGAACACTGAAGCTTTCTTT. It codes for CASSRTGNTEAFF.

V gene TRBV9 combines with J gene TRBJ1-3; tentatively, D is TRBD1 (6 bases). Trimming removed 4 bases from V and 0 bases from J, with 14 bases in between. This CDR3 contains 16 residues. Germline V lookup: CDR1 SGDLS, CDR2 YYNGEE. The CDR3 DNA is TGTGCCAGCAGCTGGGGGCAGGGTCCCTCTGGAAACACCATATATTTT. The encoded protein is CASSWGQGPSGNTIYF.

The CDR3 bases are TGTGCCAGCAGCCGGGGACTAGTAAGGAGCACCGGGGAGCTGTTTTTT. Translated, it gives CASSRGLVRSTGELFF. J is TRBJ2-2 and V is TRBV4-2; 8 bases align to TRBD2. Germline V gene lookup returns CDR1 LGHNA and CDR2 YNFKEQ. The J segment lost 4 bases and the V segment lost 4 bases, leaving 8 bases of the junction unmatched. The CDR3 totals 16 residues.

The V and J genes are TRBV5-1 and TRBJ1-1; D possibly corresponds to TRBD1 (5 bases). CDR3 length equals 14 residues. V dropped 5 bases and J dropped 2 bases, with 13 bases sitting between them. Germline lookup yields CDR1 SGHRS and CDR2 YFSETQ. The CDR3 sequence: CASRLDWGNTEAFF. CDR3 in DNA: TGCGCCAGCAGACTGGATTGGGGCAACACTGAAGCTTTCTTT.

Only one count was recorded for this clone. The chain combines TRBV6-5 with TRBJ1-2; weak D call: TRBD1 (5 bases). Germline CDR1 and CDR2: MNHEY and SVGAGI. The CDR3 has 13 residues. Trimming left V 2 bases short and J 5 bases short, with 9 bases between. The CDR3 DNA reads as TGTGCCAGCAGTTACCCCGACAGTTATGGCTACACCTTC. Its translation is CASSYPDSYGYTF.

The chain combines TRBV9 with TRBJ1-1, with a possible D match to TRBD1 (6 bases). The CDR3 covers 14 residues. Trimming took 3 bases from V and 2 from J, leaving 11 bases between them. Germline CDR1 reads SGDLS; CDR2 reads YYNGEE. CDR3 sequence reads: CASSGGGKNTEAFF. DNA for the CDR3: TGTGCCAGCAGCGGAGGGGGGAAAAACACTGAAGCTTTCTTT.

This sequence joins TRBV23-1 and TRBJ2-2, with TRBD2 identical over 14 bases. TRBV23-1 is an open reading frame, and its role is uncertain. The V gene end was trimmed by 6 bases and the J gene end by 0 bases; junction bases not matched to a gene: 3. The CDR3 spans 17 residues. The CDR3 sequence is CASSQGLAGANTGELFF. CDR3 nucleotide sequence: TGCGCCAGCAGCCAGGGACTAGCGGGGGCGAACACCGGGGAGCTGTTTTTT.

The sample holds one count of this clone. V gene TRBV10-2 combines with J gene TRBJ2-2; the D gene is possibly TRBD1 (5 bases). The germline V gene has CDR1 WSHSY and CDR2 SAAADI. This CDR3 region has 13 residues. V gave up 5 bases and J gave up 5 bases, with 9 bases separating them. CDR3: CASSIQGTGELFF. The CDR3 nucleotides are TGCGCCAGCAGTATCCAGGGAACCGGGGAGCTGTTTTTT.

The rearrangement links TRBV25-1 to TRBJ1-1, with TRBD1 matching 8 bases. The CDR3 runs 16 residues. The V segment lost 3 bases and the J segment 0 bases; nucleotides outside the gene matches: 6. Germline assignment: CDR1 MGHDK and CDR2 SYGVNS. The CDR3 loop reads CASSDSRGPVNTEAFF. The CDR3 DNA sequence: TGTGCCAGCAGTGATTCCAGGGGGCCGGTGAACACTGAAGCTTTCTTT.

J is TRBJ2-5 and V is TRBV19, with a tentative D call TRBD1 (6 bases). The CDR3 has 13 amino acids. Per germline, CDR1 LNHDA and CDR2 SQIVND (reference sequence). Trimming cost V 5 bases and J 6 bases, with 13 bases left between them. This CDR3 reads CASSATGPQTQYF. CDR3 sequence (DNA): TGTGCCAGTAGTGCTACAGGGCCTCAGACCCAGTACTTC.

The CDR3 DNA follows: TGTGCCAGCAGCCAAGATGGGGCAGGGGCTGGAGATACGCAGTATTTT. Residues: CASSQDGAGAGDTQYF. The chain employs TRBV4-2 and TRBJ2-3; D is perhaps TRBD1 (6 bases). CDR3 length equals 16 residues. The V and J ends lost 0 bases and 5 bases respectively, with 15 bases between them. CDR1 and CDR2 from the germline V gene are LGHNA and YNFKEQ.

The gene calls are TRBV7-2 and TRBJ2-3, with D perhaps assigned TRBD1 or TRBD2 (6 bases each). The CDR3 covers 12 residues. Germline values: CDR1 SGHTA, CDR2 FQGNSA. V lost 5 bases and J lost 6, with 9 bases in between. The CDR3 DNA reads TGTGCCAGCAGCCGGGGGCCGGATACGCAGTATTTT. Its translation is CASSRGPDTQYF.

The CDR3 here is CASRGGLMNTEAFF. CDR3 in DNA: TGTGCCAGCAGGGGAGGCCTTATGAACACTGAAGCTTTCTTT. The chain joins TRBV6-1 to TRBJ1-1; D is unclear. Trimming shortened V by 6 bases and J by 0 bases, and 11 bases separated the two germline ends. Germline CDR1 is MNHNS and CDR2 is SASEGT. The CDR3 runs to 14 residues.